This T cell receptor (beta chain) was captured in a study of monozygotic twins with inflammatory bowel disease. The CDR3 totals 14 residues. Germline assignment: CDR1 SGHKS and CDR2 YYEKEE (reference sequence). Concerning this clonotype itself: No antigen is known for it.

TCRdb derives one entry per CDR3 protein from the 5' RACE reads, leaving out DNA. The sample table sets out some 400,000 distinct CDR3 sequences. Study-level findings and limits: IBD patients shared fewer clonotypes with others than healthy twins, especially with disease activity.

The receptor was derived from a human donor with ulcerative colitis or Crohn's disease, or a healthy co-twin of an affected twin (not recorded which). The chain combines TRBV5-5 with TRBJ2-1. The sequencing sample was made of blood. CDR3 in amino acids: CASSLISKADEQFF.